Given below is one T cell receptor beta chain in context. Its target antigen remains unknown. Base qualities are not recorded, but no much larger clone differs from it by a single base. TCRdb names Illumina NovaSeq 6000 as the instrument used. TCRalpha and TCRbeta cDNA libraries were constructed by 5'RACE with constant-segment primers, with sample barcodes and unique molecular identifiers being introduced. RNA was extracted from every sample with Trizol reagent. Amplification of the libraries took two PCR steps, and the second step added a second sample barcode plus Illumina TruSeq adapters. The libraries were sequenced on an Illumina NovaSeq using 2 x 150 bp paired-end reads. The authors' pipeline ran thus. With migec v1.2.7, reads were demultiplexed and then collapsed into UMI-guided consensus sequences. Using mixcr v2.1.11, UMI consensuses were aligned to TRA and TRB V and J templates and then assembled into clonotypes. Clonotypes were classified as expanded or contracted when called significant by both edgeR and NoisET, with noise models trained on biological replicates. For edgeR calls, a false discovery rate-adjusted p below 0.01 and a log2 fold-change threshold of 1 were applied. As an exploratory analysis of dynamics, max-normalized trajectories of the 1000 most abundant clonotypes were examined by PCA with hierarchical clustering. Separately sequenced CD4+ and CD8+ repertoires were used to assign a CD4 or CD8 phenotype to each responding clone. Through fastp at Q25 and MiXCR, TCRdb rebuilt clones from the public reads, retaining in-frame beta chains. Identical CDR3 proteins give one entry, which carries the most common genes and DNA. The V and J calls shown here were made by TCRdb, not taken from the authors' results. The table for this sample lists more than 300,000 distinct CDR3 sequences; about 20% of them were counted only once. 21% of the sample is held by the ten biggest clonotypes.

The sample belongs to a study of T-cell memory formation after mild COVID-19 (dated by TCRdb to about 2021). Study-level background: TCR sequence clusters from the two donors were found to be largely donor specific. T-cell clones expanding and contracting after mild COVID-19 in a couple of donors were tracked by longitudinal TCRalpha and TCRbeta repertoire sequencing. Two young, previously healthy adult volunteers, one female and one male, were included in the cohort. General study outcomes and caveats: Clones contracting from day 15 to 85 had balanced CD4/CD8 phenotypes, while a second wave expanding from day 15 to 37 was biased towards CD4+. The study covered only a couple of mild cases, and larger cohorts including severe cases with pre-infection samples were considered necessary. Contracting CD4+ clones were located mainly in the CM and EM memory subsets, whereas CD8+ clones were found to be enriched in EMRA. SARS-CoV-2 specificity of the second-wave clones peaking on day 37 was not confirmed. Some responding clones were found in pre-infection memory, which suggests that pre-existing cross-reactive memory T cells took part in the SARS-CoV-2 response.

The germline V gene sets CDR1 to SGHTA and CDR2 to FQGNSA. The CDR3 sequence holds 14 residues, the cysteine and phenylalanine included. Just the 42-base CDR3 DNA is kept, in frame starting at base 1. V loses 5 bases of germline sequence and J loses 8 bases, and the interval between the two ends is 16 bases. Ficoll-Paque density gradient centrifugation was used to isolate PBMCs. Material: PBMCs or a T cell subset sorted from them (not recorded which). This TCR was recovered from a man aged 18 to 30 who had mild COVID-19 (a few samples of this study predate the infection). The sample titles of this study are shuffled in the database, so cell type and time point are left out; the donor was told from shared clones. The V and J segments used are TRBV7-2 and TRBJ2-1; the D gene is perhaps TRBD2, from 6 matching bases. The sequence in DNA is TGTGCCAGCAGCCTATGGTCCAGGGAGGATGAGCAGTTCTTC. Translated, this gives CASSLWSREDEQFF.